One and the same sample provided the 32 T cell receptor beta chains below, sequenced in a study of regulatory T cells in long-lasting Graves disease. Noted time point: newly diagnosed GD, antithyroid drugs for less than 3 months. PBMC-extracted RNA yielded the TCR library. Construction of TCR beta libraries relied on iRepertoire HTBI primers and on Arm-PCR targeting CDR3 regions. MiXCR was run by TCRdb on the multiplex PCR reads, yielding one entry per CDR3 protein. The data show approximately 390,000 distinct CDR3 sequences, 16% seen once. These data also featured in a second study, about T cells in Graves' hyperthyroidism and ophthalmopathy.

The sequences come from peripheral blood mononuclear cells (PBMCs), collected at new diagnosis, from a patient treated with antithyroid drugs. Receptors were obtained from a woman under 30 with Graves disease.

This clonotype was counted ten times or more. V and J are TRBV6-4 and TRBJ2-3; the D is unclear. Germline V gives CDR1 MRHNA, CDR2 SNTAGT. The germline V and J ends were trimmed by 3 bases and 2 bases, with 6 bases remaining between them. CDR3 length equals 13 residues. The CDR3 is CASSERDTDTQYF. The CDR3 coding sequence is TGTGCCAGCAGTGAAAGAGACACAGATACGCAGTATTTT.

This clonotype was seen a handful of times. The chain combines TRBV28 with TRBJ1-6; tentative D call: TRBD1 (5 bases). This CDR3 has 15 amino acids. Between the trimmed V and J ends, which lost 6 bases and 7 bases, there was a span of 16 bases. The germline V gene encodes CDR1 MDHEN and CDR2 SYDVKM. In nucleotides, the CDR3 is TGTGCCAGCAGCTCCGGAGGGGCGGGCAATTCACCCCTCCACTTT. It codes for CASSSGGAGNSPLHF.

This clonotype was counted many times. At one end, the junction sequence differs from germline, possibly due to a read error. The chain links TRBV5-1 to TRBJ1-1, with D possibly TRBD1 on 5 matching bases. Germline CDR1 SGHRS, CDR2 YFSETQ. The CDR3 contains 14 residues. CDR3: CASSLPGMNTEAFF. CDR3 in DNA: TGTGCCAGCAGCTTACCAGGGATGAACACTGAAGCTTTCTTT.

The chain recombines TRBV7-9 with TRBJ2-7; D could derive from TRBD1 or TRBD2 (5 bases each). V dropped 1 base and J dropped 3 bases, with 13 bases sitting between them. Germline CDR1 SEHNR, CDR2 FQNEAQ (reference sequence). CDR3 length: 15 amino acids. CDR3 bases: TGTGCCAGCAGCTTAGGAGGGGTCGGGGTCTACGAGCAGTACTTC. This codes for CASSLGGVGVYEQYF.

The V and J genes are TRBV7-9 and TRBJ1-1, with 7 bases fitting TRBD1. Looked up from germline, CDR1 is SEHNR and CDR2 is FQNEAQ (reference sequence). This CDR3 comprises 14 residues. Trimming took 1 base from V and 8 from J; bases not matched to a gene: 7. The DNA for the CDR3 is TGTGCCAGCAGCTTAGAAGACAGGGTCCCCGAAGCTTTCTTT. Amino acids: CASSLEDRVPEAFF.

Remarks on this clonotype: Since a much larger clone is just one base distant, this may be a read error. V is TRBV6-2 or TRBV6-3 and J is TRBJ2-3; D uncertain. Germline V gene sequence: CDR1 MNHEY, CDR2 SVGEGT. The CDR3 runs to 15 residues. V was pared by 4 bases and J by 2 bases, with 13 bases between. The DNA of the CDR3 is TGTGCCAGCAGTTCTAGGGCAGGCTTCACAGATACGCAGTATTTT. This codes for CASSSRAGFTDTQYF.

At least ten counts were recorded for this clonotype. The J gene is TRBJ1-1, the V gene TRBV3-1; D is undetermined. V dropped 1 base and J dropped 6 bases, with 21 bases sitting between them. The length of the CDR3 is 17 residues. Germline-derived CDR1 and CDR2 are LGHDT and YNNKEL (reference sequence). The CDR3 loop is CASSQGGNVFISPEAFF. CDR3 sequence (DNA): TGTGCCAGCAGCCAAGGAGGGAACGTCTTTATTAGCCCTGAAGCTTTCTTT.

This clonotype has only a few counts. The chain employs TRBV9 and TRBJ2-7, with a possible D match to TRBD1 (6 bases). Germline V gene sequence: CDR1 SGDLS, CDR2 YYNGEE. CDR3 size: 15 residues. Trimming cost V 4 bases and J 2 bases, with 16 bases left between them. The CDR3 DNA is TGTGCCAGCAGCAGCCGGGACAAGTCCACCTACGAGCAGTACTTC. Translating gives CASSSRDKSTYEQYF.

This clonotype was found many times. The chain carries TRBV5-1 and TRBJ2-1; D is unresolved. This CDR3 has 12 amino acids. CDR1 and CDR2 from the germline V gene are SGHRS and YFSETQ. V gave up 4 bases and J gave up 12 bases, with 14 bases separating them. CDR3 in DNA: TGCGCCAGCAGCATGACTCAATATGGGCAGTTCTTC. This gives the protein CASSMTQYGQFF.

As concerns this clonotype: This may be a read error: a much more frequent sequence differs by one nucleotide. V usage is TRBV12-3 or TRBV12-4 and J usage is TRBJ2-3; 9 positions agree with TRBD2. V lost 5 bases and J lost 3; bases outside the gene matches: 6. The CDR3 length is 15 residues. The CDR3 DNA follows: TGTGCCAGCAGTGGTAGCGGGAGTTGGACAGATACGCAGTATTTT. Translated, it gives CASSGSGSWTDTQYF.

The sample holds many counts of this clonotype. V usage is TRBV30 and J usage is TRBJ1-2; 7 positions agree with TRBD1. The germline CDR1 and CDR2 sequences are GTSNPN and SVGIG (reference sequence). This CDR3 is 14 amino acids long. V was clipped by 0 bases and J by 4 bases; unmatched bases: 5. The CDR3 protein is CAWSVDRSSYGYTF. In nucleotides, the CDR3 is TGTGCCTGGAGTGTGGACAGGTCCTCCTATGGCTACACCTTC. The variable domain in full, with the rest retrieved from reference TRBV30 and TRBJ1-2, is SQTIHQWPATLVQPVGSPLSLECTVEGTSNPNLYWYRQAAGRGLQLLFYSVGIGQISSEVPQNLSASRPQDRQFILSSKKLLLSDSGFYLCAWSVDRSSYGYTFGSGTRLTVV.

This clonotype was counted ten times or more. The chain uses TRBV27 and TRBJ2-7, with D unclear. V gave up 0 bases and J gave up 2 bases, with 8 bases separating them. The CDR3 runs 14 residues. Per the germline V gene, CDR1 is MNHEY and CDR2 is SMNVEV (reference sequence). The DNA for the CDR3 is TGTGCCAGCAGTTTATCGGTCAGGACCTACGAGCAGTACTTC. Amino acid sequence: CASSLSVRTYEQYF.

V and J are TRBV7-3 and TRBJ2-3; a weak D match, TRBD2 (5 bases). Germline V gene lookup returns CDR1 SGHTA and CDR2 FQGTGA. Trimming removed 5 bases from V and 0 bases from J, with 12 bases in between. The CDR3 contains 15 residues. CDR3 DNA sequence: TGTGCCAGCAGCCGGGGTAGAACTAGCACAGATACGCAGTATTTT. It specifies CASSRGRTSTDTQYF.

This chain connects TRBV12-3 or TRBV12-4 to TRBJ1-6, with D uncertain. CDR3 length: 12 amino acids. Trimming left V 6 bases short and J 13 bases short, with 13 bases between. As DNA, the CDR3 is TGTGCCAGCAGCCGCGGGCCAGCGCCCCTCCACTTT. It translates to CASSRGPAPLHF.

This clonotype was recorded at least ten times. V and J are TRBV11-1 and TRBJ1-1; 8 bases agree with TRBD1. Per germline, CDR1 SGHAT and CDR2 FQDESV (reference sequence). With V trimmed by 3 bases and J by 10 bases, 4 bases remained unmatched. The CDR3 runs to 12 residues. The CDR3 protein is CASSFDRGPAFF. As DNA, the CDR3 is TGTGCCAGCAGCTTCGACAGGGGTCCAGCTTTCTTT.

This clonotype appeared many times. The chain employs TRBV6-1 and TRBJ2-1; 11 bases are a match to TRBD2. CDR3 length equals 15 residues. Germline CDR1 and CDR2: MNHNS and SASEGT. Trimming cost V 5 bases and J 8 bases; bases outside gene matches: 8. CDR3 protein: CASSPRLAGFDEQFF. CDR3 sequence (DNA): TGTGCCAGCAGTCCCCGACTAGCGGGATTCGATGAGCAGTTCTTC.

This clonotype was observed a few times. The chain uses TRBV10-2 and TRBJ2-3; D might be TRBD2 (5 bases). The CDR3 runs to 15 residues. V was clipped by 8 bases and J by 2 bases, with 17 bases between them. Germline CDR1 reads WSHSY; CDR2 reads SAAADI. The CDR3 DNA follows: TGCGCCAGCCTCAAGGAAGGGAGAGTCACAGATACGCAGTATTTT. Translated: CASLKEGRVTDTQYF.

This clonotype was counted many times. This rearrangement joins TRBV28 to TRBJ2-3; D unclear. Germline CDR1 MDHEN, CDR2 SYDVKM. The CDR3 is made up of 14 amino acids. Trimming cost V 3 bases and J 0 bases, with 7 bases left between them. The CDR3 here is CASSLDLSTDTQYF. CDR3 coding DNA: TGTGCCAGCAGTTTGGACCTGAGCACAGATACGCAGTATTTT.

V usage is TRBV6-2 or TRBV6-3 and J usage is TRBJ2-7; no clear D gene. Germline V CDR1 and CDR2: MNHEY, SVGEGT. The V and J ends lost 4 bases and 3 bases respectively, with 28 bases between them. CDR3 length equals 19 residues. CDR3: CASSFGMGYRRGGVYEQYF. For the CDR3, the DNA is TGTGCCAGCAGTTTCGGTATGGGGTACCGAAGAGGTGGGGTCTACGAGCAGTACTTC.

Details on this clonotype: A much larger clone is a single base away; this may be a read error. The genes are TRBV7-2 and TRBJ2-1; no reliable D call. CDR1 is SGHTA, CDR2 FQGNSA, per germline. The V and J ends lost 2 bases and 9 bases respectively, with 5 bases between them. The CDR3 covers 11 residues. The CDR3 nucleotides read TGTGCCAGCAGCTTAATGACTGAGCAGTTCTTC. Encoded protein: CASSLMTEQFF.

The V gene is TRBV12-3 or TRBV12-4, the J gene TRBJ1-2, with D possibly TRBD1 on 6 matching bases. The V end lost 6 bases, the J end lost 8 bases, and 16 bases lay between the germline ends. The CDR3 totals 13 residues. The CDR3 DNA reads as TGTGCCAGCAGCCCCTGGGGGGCAGGGGGCTACACCTTC. It is translated as CASSPWGAGGYTF.

Many counts were recorded for this clonotype. The chain combines TRBV20-1 with TRBJ2-2, with D possibly being TRBD1 (6 bases). Germline V gives CDR1 DFQATT, CDR2 SNEGSKA (reference sequence). The CDR3 contains 14 residues. Trimming left V 6 bases short and J 3 bases short, with 14 bases between. In DNA, the CDR3 is TGCAGTGCGAGCTCTTACAGGGACACCGGGGAGCTGTTTTTT. Its protein is CSASSYRDTGELFF.

The chain carries TRBV5-1 and TRBJ2-5, with a possible D match to TRBD1 (6 bases). The CDR3 is made up of 15 amino acids. The germline V gene encodes CDR1 SGHRS and CDR2 YFSETQ. Trimming removed 4 bases from V and 1 base from J, with 14 bases in between. CDR3 sequence reads: CASSPIRQAQETQYF. The CDR3 DNA reads TGCGCCAGCAGCCCCATCCGACAGGCCCAAGAGACCCAGTACTTC.

A single count supports this clonotype. CDR3 amino acids: CASTRQGGGLKQFF. CDR3 coding DNA: TGTGCCAGCACTCGACAGGGGGGGGGACTAAAGCAGTTCTTC. J is TRBJ2-1 and V is TRBV12-3 or TRBV12-4, with 9 bases identical to TRBD1. Unmatched junction bases numbered 12, after V lost 7 bases and J lost 11 bases. The CDR3 has 14 residues.

This chain uses TRBV3-1 with TRBJ1-5; 8 bases fit TRBD1. Germline CDR1 reads LGHDT; CDR2 reads YNNKEL (reference sequence). The trim removed 4 bases at V and 7 bases at J, leaving 9 bases unmatched. This CDR3 comprises 15 residues. Here the CDR3 reads CASSPKWTGSQPQHF. The DNA of the CDR3 is TGTGCCAGCAGCCCTAAATGGACAGGGAGCCAGCCCCAGCATTTT.

This clonotype was detected many times. This chain connects TRBV20-1 to TRBJ2-3; the match to TRBD2 covers 9 bases. Germline loops: CDR1 DFQATT, CDR2 SNEGSKA (reference sequence). The CDR3 length is 14 residues. The V gene end was trimmed by 6 bases and the J gene end by 7 bases; junction bases not matched to a gene: 11. DNA for the CDR3: TGCAGTGCCCCGACTAGCGGAGCCTTGAATACGCAGTATTTT. Its translation is CSAPTSGALNTQYF.

This clonotype was counted ten times or more. V gene TRBV20-1 combines with J gene TRBJ2-3, with unresolved D. Trimming shortened V by 5 bases and J by 2 bases, and 20 bases separated the two germline ends. The CDR3 spans 16 residues. Germline-derived CDR1 and CDR2 are DFQATT and SNEGSKA (reference sequence). For the CDR3, the DNA is TGCAGTGCTCCACCAGGTGGTACTCGCTTCACAGATACGCAGTATTTT. Amino acids: CSAPPGGTRFTDTQYF.

The chain has TRBV29-1 and TRBJ1-2; maybe TRBD1 (5 bases). Germline V CDR1 and CDR2: SQVTM, ANQGSEA. V lost 7 bases to trimming and J lost 7 bases, with 13 bases between them. This CDR3 spans 11 amino acids. CDR3 sequence (DNA): TGCAGCGGTTGGGGGGGTAGTGGCTACACCTTC. Amino acids: CSGWGGSGYTF. The full variable domain, its missing parts supplied by reference TRBV29-1 and TRBJ1-2, is SAVISQKPSRDICQRGTSLTIQCQVDSQVTMMFWYRQQPGQSLTLIATANQGSEATYESGFVIDKFPISRPNLTFSTLTVSNMSPEDSSIYLCSGWGGSGYTFGSGTRLTVV.

Ten or more counts support this clonotype. V is TRBV24-1 and J is TRBJ2-1; 8 nucleotides align to TRBD1. V dropped 8 bases and J dropped 7; count of bases not matched to a gene: 3. The V gene's germline CDR1 is KGHDR and CDR2 SFDVKD. The CDR3 sequence is 12 residues long. CDR3 loop: CATTGGRNEQFF. DNA of the CDR3: TGTGCCACCACAGGGGGCCGGAATGAGCAGTTCTTC.

This clonotype was detected only a few times. The genes are TRBV7-6 and TRBJ2-3, with TRBD2 identical over 8 bases. V was pared by 5 bases and J by 3 bases, with 7 bases of the junction left unmatched. The germline gives CDR1 SGHVS, CDR2 FNYEAQ. The CDR3 consists of 15 residues. The DNA for the CDR3 is TGTGCCAGCAGCCGAGCGGGAGCTTCTACAGATACGCAGTATTTT. Protein sequence: CASSRAGASTDTQYF.

The chain links TRBV5-1 to TRBJ1-6, with D possibly matching TRBD1 (6 bases). CDR3 length: 13 amino acids. Germline lookup yields CDR1 SGHRS and CDR2 YFSETQ. Trimming pared 7 bases from V and 7 bases from J, leaving 12 bases between. CDR3 DNA sequence: TGCGCCAGCGCCCAGGGACAAAATTCACCCCTCCACTTT. Protein: CASAQGQNSPLHF.

Points on this clonotype: A clone one base away is much larger, so this may be a read error. V usage is TRBV7-8 and J usage is TRBJ1-2; 9 nucleotides line up with TRBD1. The CDR3 length is 17 residues. Germline CDR1 SGHVS, CDR2 FQNEAQ. Written as DNA, the CDR3 is TGTGCCAACAGCTTAGAGACAGGGGGACCTGTCGCATATGGCTACACCTTC. Amino acid sequence: CANSLETGGPVAYGYTF.